This is a list of T cell receptor beta chains from one sample in a study of response to subunit inactivated influenza vaccine. TCRdb reprocessed the RT-PCR reads via MiXCR and lists one record per CDR3 protein. Among some 800,000 distinct CDR3 sequences, 21% were seen once, and the ten largest hold about a tenth. The source material was PBMCs from blood, sampled 4 to 6 days after vaccination. All receptors come from a man between 45 and 60 years old who received an inactivated influenza vaccine. Both conserved end residues are part of each CDR3. The D gene is left open where the match is weak. Size values are once, few and many counts, or a class for expanded clones, and some rows have none.

NA	TRBJ2-2	NA	TRBV14	CASSQIRRGGELFF	TGTGCCAGCAGCCAAATCCGGCGAGGCGGGGAGCTGTTTTTT
NA	TRBJ1-2	NA	TRBV3-1	CASSQGTGDSGGYTF	TGTGCCAGCAGCCAAGGAACCGGGGATTCGGGTGGCTACACCTTC
NA	TRBJ2-6	NA	TRBV6-5	CASSWDTGANVLTF	TGTGCCAGCAGTTGGGACACTGGGGCCAACGTCCTGACTTTC
NA	TRBJ1-1	TRBD1	TRBV4-2	CASRPGTGGMNTEAFF	TGTGCCAGCAGACCCGGGACAGGGGGCATGAACACTGAAGCTTTCTTT
NA	TRBJ2-7	NA	TRBV10-3	CATVTDFYEQYF	TGTGCCACTGTTACGGATTTCTACGAGCAGTACTTC
NA	TRBJ1-6	NA	TRBV6-2/TRBV6-3	CASSSRTNWVLHF	TGTGCCAGCAGTTCTCGGACAAACTGGGTCCTCCACTTT
few	TRBJ2-4	NA	TRBV4-1	CASSQPGLTKNIQYF	TGCGCCAGCAGCCAGCCGGGGCTGACCAAAAACATTCAGTACTTC
many	TRBJ1-1	NA	TRBV29-1	CSVFSNAEAFF	TGCAGCGTTTTCAGTAACGCTGAAGCTTTCTTT
NA	TRBJ2-2	TRBD2	TRBV5-5	CASSLDGGYGELFF	TGTGCCAGCAGCTTGGACGGGGGGTACGGGGAGCTGTTTTTT
NA	TRBJ2-2	TRBD1	TRBV6-1	CASSRDQTGGNTGELFF	TGTGCCAGCAGCCGTGATCAGACAGGGGGGAACACCGGGGAGCTGTTTTTT
NA	TRBJ1-1	TRBD1	TRBV5-1	CASVSGQGNTEAFF	TGCGCCAGCGTATCTGGACAGGGAAACACTGAAGCTTTCTTT
NA	TRBJ2-7	TRBD1	TRBV7-9	CASSLVGQGAAEQYF	TGTGCCAGCAGCTTAGTGGGACAGGGGGCTGCCGAGCAGTACTTC
NA	TRBJ2-1	NA	TRBV11-2	CASSVGTASNEQFF	TGTGCCAGCAGCGTGGGGACCGCGTCAAATGAGCAGTTCTTC
few	TRBJ2-1	NA	TRBV6-2/TRBV6-3	CASSYRLAFDDEQFF	TGTGCCAGCAGTTACCGGCTAGCCTTCGACGATGAGCAGTTCTTC
NA	TRBJ1-3	NA	TRBV20-1	CSAPPSGRTGNTIYF	TGCAGTGCTCCACCCTCGGGGAGAACTGGAAACACCATATATTTT
NA	TRBJ2-6	NA	TRBV27	CASSTGLNSYSGANVLTF	TGTGCCAGCAGCACAGGCCTAAATTCATACAGTGGGGCCAACGTCCTGACTTTC
many	TRBJ2-3	NA	TRBV3-1	CASSQGDFSTDTQYF	TGTGCCAGCAGCCAAGGGGACTTTAGCACAGATACGCAGTATTTT
NA	TRBJ2-2	TRBD2	TRBV20-1	CSAVAGATTGELFF	TGCAGTGCCGTAGCGGGGGCGACCACCGGGGAGCTGTTTTTT
NA	TRBJ2-1	NA	TRBV18	CASSPLRKSSYNEQFF	TGTGCCAGCTCACCACTACGGAAATCCTCCTACAATGAGCAGTTCTTC
NA	TRBJ2-1	TRBD1	TRBV10-3	CAISPGQGPYNEQFF	TGTGCCATCAGTCCGGGACAGGGCCCCTACAATGAGCAGTTCTTC
many	TRBJ1-2	NA	TRBV5-1	CASSFSPGTNYGYTF	TGCGCCAGCAGCTTTTCTCCAGGGACTAACTATGGCTACACCTTC
NA	TRBJ2-5	TRBD1	TRBV7-9	CASSQGAGPYQETQYF	TGTGCCAGCAGCCAGGGGGCAGGGCCCTACCAAGAGACCCAGTACTTC
NA	TRBJ2-7	NA	TRBV6-1	CASGYRALEEQYF	TGTGCCAGCGGGTATAGGGCCCTGGAGGAGCAGTACTTC
few	TRBJ1-4	NA	TRBV29-1	CSVLGGGEKLFF	TGCAGCGTCTTAGGGGGGGGTGAAAAACTGTTTTTT
NA	TRBJ2-1	TRBD2	TRBV6-7	CASSGPGTSGYNEQFF	TGTGCCAGCAGTGGACCCGGGACTAGCGGTTACAATGAGCAGTTCTTC
NA	TRBJ2-7	NA	TRBV20-1	CSARSTSAYEQYF	TGCAGTGCTCGATCTACTAGTGCCTACGAGCAGTACTTC
NA	TRBJ1-1	TRBD1	TRBV4-3	CASSHGQGVGGYTEAFF	TGCGCCAGCAGCCACGGACAGGGGGTGGGGGGGTACACTGAAGCTTTCTTT
NA	TRBJ1-6	TRBD1	TRBV10-3	CASTTGSDNSPLHF	TGTGCCTCGACGACAGGGTCGGATAATTCACCCCTCCACTTT
few	TRBJ2-3	NA	TRBV2	CATQKVGKVSADTQYF	TGTGCCACCCAAAAGGTGGGAAAGGTCTCAGCAGATACGCAGTATTTT
many	TRBJ2-7	TRBD2	TRBV28	CASSFGTRSYEQYF	TGCGCCAGCAGCTTTGGGACTAGGAGCTACGAGCAGTACTTC
NA	TRBJ2-2	TRBD2	TRBV7-9	CASSLGSGGRTGELFF	TGTGCCAGCAGCTTAGGGTCGGGAGGACGCACCGGGGAGCTGTTTTTT
few	TRBJ1-1	TRBD1	TRBV9	CASSPRDRGLNTEAFF	TGTGCCAGCAGCCCAAGGGACAGGGGGCTGAACACTGAAGCTTTCTTT
NA	TRBJ2-2	NA	TRBV2	CASQGIGTGELFF	TGTGCCAGCCAGGGAATAGGGACCGGGGAGCTGTTTTTT
NA	TRBJ1-5	NA	TRBV29-1	CSVAAGNNQPQHF	TGCAGCGTTGCGGCGGGAAACAATCAGCCCCAGCATTTT
few	TRBJ2-1	NA	TRBV5-1	CASSPMVRLNEQFF	TGCGCCAGCAGCCCTATGGTGCGTCTCAATGAGCAGTTCTTC
few	TRBJ2-7	NA	TRBV12-3/TRBV12-4	CASSFFGQGEQYF	TGTGCCAGCAGTTTTTTCGGCCAGGGGGAGCAGTACTTC
many	TRBJ2-7	NA	TRBV4-2	CASSQDAYDQYF	TGTGCCAGCAGCCAAGATGCTTACGACCAGTACTTC
NA	TRBJ1-1	TRBD1	TRBV4-2	CASSPGGAANTEAFF	TGTGCCAGCAGCCCAGGGGGGGCAGCCAACACTGAAGCTTTCTTT
NA	TRBJ2-5	NA	TRBV6-5	CASSFGGTQETQYF	TGTGCCAGCAGTTTCGGAGGGACCCAAGAGACCCAGTACTTC
few	TRBJ1-1	TRBD1	TRBV25-1	CASSGRTGETEAFF	TGTGCCAGCAGTGGTCGGACAGGGGAAACTGAAGCTTTCTTT
few	TRBJ1-2	NA	TRBV15	CATSRAGGYTF	TGTGCCACCAGCAGGGCCGGTGGCTACACCTTC
NA	TRBJ2-2	NA	TRBV28	CASSYPGAGANTGELFF	TGTGCCAGCAGTTACCCGGGGGCAGGCGCGAACACCGGGGAGCTGTTTTTT
NA	TRBJ1-1	NA	TRBV6-5	CASSYSTRSTEAFF	TGTGCCAGCAGTTACTCGACGCGGTCCACTGAAGCTTTCTTT
few	TRBJ2-7	NA	TRBV11-2	CASSPSDTYEQYF	TGTGCCAGCAGCCCCTCAGACACCTACGAGCAGTACTTC
NA	TRBJ1-1	TRBD1	TRBV5-6	CASSSYRGMNTEAFF	TGTGCCAGCAGCTCCTACAGGGGTATGAACACTGAAGCTTTCTTT
NA	TRBJ2-2	TRBD1	TRBV20-1	CSAQSTGATGELFF	TGCAGTGCTCAATCGACAGGGGCCACCGGGGAGCTGTTTTTT
NA	TRBJ2-7	TRBD2	TRBV7-2	CASSLAGGYYEQYF	TGTGCCAGCAGCTTAGCGGGAGGGTACTACGAGCAGTACTTC
NA	TRBJ2-3	NA	TRBV6-4	CASSAFQGRADTQYF	TGTGCCAGCAGTGCCTTCCAGGGGCGCGCAGATACGCAGTATTTT
NA	TRBJ2-3	NA	TRBV24-1	CATSLTDTQYF	TGTGCCACCTCATTAACAGATACGCAGTATTTT